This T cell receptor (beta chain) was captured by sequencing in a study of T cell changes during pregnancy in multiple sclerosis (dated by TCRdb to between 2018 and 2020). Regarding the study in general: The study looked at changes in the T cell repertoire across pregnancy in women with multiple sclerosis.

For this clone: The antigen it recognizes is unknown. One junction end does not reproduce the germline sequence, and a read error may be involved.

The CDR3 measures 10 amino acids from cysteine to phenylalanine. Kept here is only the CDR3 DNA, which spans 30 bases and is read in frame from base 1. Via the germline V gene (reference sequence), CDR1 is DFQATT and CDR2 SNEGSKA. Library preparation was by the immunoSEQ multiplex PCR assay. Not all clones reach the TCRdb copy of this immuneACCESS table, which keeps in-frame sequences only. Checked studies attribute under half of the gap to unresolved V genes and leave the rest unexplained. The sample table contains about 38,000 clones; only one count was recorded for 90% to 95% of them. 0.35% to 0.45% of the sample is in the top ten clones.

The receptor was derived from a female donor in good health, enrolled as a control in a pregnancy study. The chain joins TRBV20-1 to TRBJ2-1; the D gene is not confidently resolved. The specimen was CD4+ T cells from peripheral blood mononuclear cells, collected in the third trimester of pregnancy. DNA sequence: TGCAGTGCCAGAGACTTTGAGCAGTTCTTC. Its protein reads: CSARDFEQFF.